The source of this T cell receptor (beta chain) is a study of cytomegalovirus exposure and HLA in healthy donors. Study findings and constraints: In vitro testing confirmed a few CMV-associated chains as specific for CMV antigens. Cytomegalovirus association was assigned to over 150 TCR beta chains.

Points on this clone: Its antigen is unidentified.

This table comes from immunoSEQ multiplex PCR, and its TCRdb copy is limited to in-frame clones, with some not included. The data contain about 64,000 clones, under 95% of them singletons. Material for sequencing was PBMCs. The sequence derives from a woman between 18 and 29 years old in good health and CMV-seronegative.

The CDR3 DNA sequence: TGTGCCAGCTCACCACCGACTACGGTAGAGACCCAGTACTTC. As protein: CASSPPTTVETQYF. V usage is TRBV18 and J usage is TRBJ2-5; perhaps TRBD2 as D (5 bases). Trimming left V 0 bases short and J 4 bases short, with 9 bases between. Germline lookup yields CDR1 KGHSH and CDR2 LQKENI. The CDR3 length is 14 residues.